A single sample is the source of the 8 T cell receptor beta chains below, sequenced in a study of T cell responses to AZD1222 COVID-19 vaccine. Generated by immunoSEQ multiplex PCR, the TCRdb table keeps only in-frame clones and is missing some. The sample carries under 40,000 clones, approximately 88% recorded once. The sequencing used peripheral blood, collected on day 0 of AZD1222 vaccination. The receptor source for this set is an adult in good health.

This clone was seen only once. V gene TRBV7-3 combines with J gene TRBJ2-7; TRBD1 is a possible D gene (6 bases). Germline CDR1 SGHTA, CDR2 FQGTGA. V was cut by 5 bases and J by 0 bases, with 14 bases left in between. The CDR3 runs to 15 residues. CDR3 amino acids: CASSPTGLSSYEQYF. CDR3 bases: TGTGCCAGCAGCCCGACAGGCCTTAGCTCCTACGAGCAGTACTTC.

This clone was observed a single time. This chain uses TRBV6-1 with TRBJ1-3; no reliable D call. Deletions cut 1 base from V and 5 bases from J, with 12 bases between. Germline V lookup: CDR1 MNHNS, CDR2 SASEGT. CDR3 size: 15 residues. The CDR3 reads CASSEDPKPRNTIYF. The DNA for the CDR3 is TGTGCCAGCAGTGAAGATCCGAAACCGCGAAACACCATATATTTT.

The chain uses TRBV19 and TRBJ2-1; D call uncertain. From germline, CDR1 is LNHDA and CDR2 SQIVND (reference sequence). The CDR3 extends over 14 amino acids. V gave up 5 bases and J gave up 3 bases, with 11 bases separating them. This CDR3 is CASSLSSGYNEQFF. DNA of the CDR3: TGTGCCAGTAGTCTTTCTTCGGGCTACAATGAGCAGTTCTTC.

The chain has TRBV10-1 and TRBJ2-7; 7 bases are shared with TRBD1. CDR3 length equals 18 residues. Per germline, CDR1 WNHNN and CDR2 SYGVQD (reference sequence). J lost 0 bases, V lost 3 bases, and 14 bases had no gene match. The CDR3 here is CASSDSRTGRQTSYEQYF. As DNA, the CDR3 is TGCGCCAGCAGTGACAGCCGGACAGGTCGCCAAACCTCCTACGAGCAGTACTTC.

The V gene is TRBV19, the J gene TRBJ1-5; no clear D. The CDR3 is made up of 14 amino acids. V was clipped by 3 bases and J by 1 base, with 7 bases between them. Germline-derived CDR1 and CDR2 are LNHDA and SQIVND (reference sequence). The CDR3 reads CASSMSLSNQPQHF. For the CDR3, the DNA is TGTGCCAGTAGTATGAGTCTAAGCAATCAGCCCCAGCATTTT.

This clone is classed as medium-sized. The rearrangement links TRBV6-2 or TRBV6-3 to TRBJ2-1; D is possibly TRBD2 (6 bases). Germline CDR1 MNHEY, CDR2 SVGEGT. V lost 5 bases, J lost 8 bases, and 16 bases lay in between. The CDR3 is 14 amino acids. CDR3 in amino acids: CASSPLRELDEQFF. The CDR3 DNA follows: TGTGCCAGCAGTCCCCTCCGGGAGTTGGATGAGCAGTTCTTC.

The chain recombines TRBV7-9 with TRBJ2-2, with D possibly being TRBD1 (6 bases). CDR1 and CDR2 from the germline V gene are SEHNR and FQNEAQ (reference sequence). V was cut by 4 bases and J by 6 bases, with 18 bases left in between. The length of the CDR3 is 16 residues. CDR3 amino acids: CASSSAVDRRAGELFF. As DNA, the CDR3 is TGTGCCAGCAGCTCGGCGGTGGACAGAAGGGCCGGGGAGCTGTTTTTT.

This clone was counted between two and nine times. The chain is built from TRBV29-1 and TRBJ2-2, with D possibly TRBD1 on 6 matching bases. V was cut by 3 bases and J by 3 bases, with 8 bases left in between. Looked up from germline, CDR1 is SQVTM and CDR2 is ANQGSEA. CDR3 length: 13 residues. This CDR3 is CSVDEGDTGELFF. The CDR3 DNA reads TGCAGCGTTGATGAGGGGGACACCGGGGAGCTGTTTTTT.